Listed below are T cell receptor beta chains from one sample, sequenced in a study of shared clonotypes between healthy human individuals. The table came from immunoSEQ multiplex PCR; TCRdb's copy has only in-frame clones and leaves some out. There are over 1.5 million clones in the sample; approximately 98% occur only once, and around 0.47% lies in the top ten. Source material: naive CD4+ T cells sorted from blood. The origin of the receptors is a man aged 30 to 45 in good health. CDR3s include the opening cysteine and the closing phenylalanine or tryptophan. D genes are given only for firm matches. Rows may omit the clone size; those that give it use once, few, many or a size class.

J gene,V gene,D gene,clone size,CDR3 protein,CDR3 DNA
TRBJ2-3,TRBV10-1,TRBD2,-,CASSDLQTTSVDTQYF,TGCGCCAGCAGTGACCTTCAGACGACTAGCGTAGATACGCAGTATTTT
TRBJ2-2,TRBV2,TRBD1,-,CASSERTGSTGELFF,TGTGCCAGCAGTGAAAGGACAGGGAGTACCGGGGAGCTGTTTTTT
TRBJ1-5,TRBV6-1,TRBD1,-,CASQGGGGQPQHF,TGTGCCTCCCAGGGAGGGGGCGGTCAGCCCCAGCATTTT
TRBJ2-2,TRBV10-3,TRBD2,-,CAISETSGPRLSGELFF,TGTGCCATCAGTGAAACTAGCGGGCCCCGCCTTTCCGGGGAGCTGTTTTTT
TRBJ2-2,TRBV30,-,-,CACDTGELFF,TGTGCCTGCGACACCGGGGAGCTGTTTTTT
TRBJ1-1,TRBV7-9,-,few,CASSPTWNTEAFF,TGTGCCAGCAGCCCGACCTGGAACACTGAAGCTTTCTTT
TRBJ2-7,TRBV10-3,TRBD1,-,CAISDPGQSSYEQYF,TGTGCCATCAGTGATCCGGGACAGAGCTCCTACGAGCAGTACTTC
TRBJ2-3,TRBV9,-,-,CASSRGSSISTDTQYF,TGTGCCAGCAGCCGGGGCTCCTCGATATCCACAGATACGCAGTATTTT
TRBJ2-5,TRBV10-3,-,-,CAISPNRDGTETQYF,TGTGCCATCAGCCCTAACAGGGACGGGACAGAGACCCAGTACTTC
TRBJ2-1,TRBV28,-,-,CASSFSENSNEQFF,TGTGCCAGCAGTTTTAGCGAAAACTCCAATGAGCAGTTCTTC
TRBJ2-1,TRBV15,TRBD2,-,CATSREREAVEQFF,TGTGCCACCAGCAGAGAGCGGGAGGCTGTTGAGCAGTTCTTC
TRBJ2-5,TRBV10-2,-,-,CASSEVGETQYF,TGCGCCAGCAGTGAGGTTGGTGAGACCCAGTACTTC
TRBJ2-3,TRBV9,TRBD1,once,CASSPLDRVSADTQYF,TGTGCCAGCAGCCCTTTAGACAGGGTTTCCGCGGATACGCAGTATTTT
TRBJ1-5,TRBV5-1,-,once,CASSIQGGNQPQHF,TGCGCCAGCAGCATACAGGGAGGCAATCAGCCCCAGCATTTT
TRBJ2-1,TRBV5-1,TRBD2,-,CASSLEGLGSREQFF,TGCGCCAGCAGCTTGGAGGGACTAGGTTCTCGAGAGCAGTTCTTC
TRBJ1-1,TRBV4-1,-,-,CASSFTGNRVGTEAFF,TGCGCCAGCAGCTTTACCGGAAACAGGGTAGGAACTGAAGCTTTCTTT
TRBJ1-5,TRBV7-8,-,-,CASSPQGGNQPQHF,TGTGCCAGCAGCCCACAGGGTGGCAATCAGCCCCAGCATTTT
TRBJ2-2,TRBV7-8,-,-,CASSLGTVNTGELFF,TGTGCCAGCAGCTTAGGGACAGTTAACACCGGGGAGCTGTTTTTT
TRBJ2-7,TRBV28,-,-,CASSLGDRDYEQYF,TGTGCCAGCAGTTTGGGCGACAGAGACTACGAGCAGTACTTC
TRBJ2-2,TRBV7-2,TRBD2,-,CASRLLAGGVTGELFF,TGTGCCAGCAGACTACTAGCGGGAGGAGTCACCGGGGAGCTGTTTTTT